The entry below describes one T cell receptor (beta chain). The antigen remains unidentified. The length of the CDR3 is 17 residues. With 3 bases removed from V and 0 bases from J, the gap between germline ends came to 18 bases. The germline gives CDR1 LNHDA, CDR2 SQIVND (reference sequence). Cells defined as naive were viable CD3+CD4+ or CD3+CD8+ and CCR7+CD45RA+CD45RO-CD95-CD27+CD28+. Here immunoSEQ multiplex PCR was the method, and the copy in TCRdb shows in-frame clones only, minus some. The sample lists roughly 21,000 clones, roughly 98% occurring once. The sample belongs to a study of T cells after posttransplantation cyclophosphamide. Overall study results and limits: Skin or GI-infiltrating T cells shared few TRB sequences with blood. Donor CD8+ memory clones often dominated recipient blood repertoires at later times.

The material sequenced was naive CD8+ T cells sorted from PBMCs. The chain is built from TRBV19 and TRBJ2-7, with a possible D match to TRBD2 (7 bases). This receptor was obtained from a man aged 35 to 55 in good health, CMV-negative, and a related stem cell transplant donor. CDR3 nucleotides: TGTGCCAGTAGTATCGGGGGGCCCGGGACGGTCTCCTACGAGCAGTACTTC. It yields the protein CASSIGGPGTVSYEQYF.